This TCR beta chain was recovered during a study of T cell responses to AZD1222 COVID-19 vaccine. Study-wide results and caveats: Spike-specific TCRs gained breadth and depth after people received two AZD1222 doses. Seropositive at baseline were only a handful of AZD1222 recipients.

The repertoire was sequenced with immunoSEQ multiplex PCR; TCRdb's copy has only in-frame clones and lacks some. The data hold 150,000 to 200,000 clones, with around 90% observed a single time. This clone was counted only a few times. The antigen remains unidentified. CDR3 length: 14 amino acids. V was shortened by 1 base and J by 6 bases, with 7 bases between the two germline ends. In germline, CDR1 is KGHSH, CDR2 LQKENI. Sequenced here: peripheral blood, sampled on day 0 of AZD1222 vaccination. This chain connects TRBV18 to TRBJ1-6; D remains ambiguous. This sequence was found in an adult in good health. The CDR3 sequence is CASSPQSSNSPLHF. CDR3 sequence (DNA): TGTGCCAGCTCACCACAGTCCAGTAATTCACCCCTCCACTTT.